Detailed here is one T cell receptor beta chain. No antigen is known for it. TCRdb re-called the 5' RACE reads through MiXCR, storing one row per CDR3 protein. Among 550,000 to 750,000 distinct CDR3 sequences listed, approximately 13% were seen once. This sample was included in a study of T cells after yellow fever vaccination. Overall study findings and caveats: Post-booster repertoires again held most primary-vaccination clones (approximately 96% CD4, around 90% CD8).

Germline-derived CDR1 and CDR2 are LGHDT and YNNKEL (reference sequence). The CDR3 extends over 15 amino acids. Between the trimmed V and J ends, which lost 0 bases and 5 bases, there was a span of 12 bases. The TCR was taken from a man younger than 40 who received the YFV17D yellow fever vaccine. The sample was PBMCs, taken on the day of the yellow fever booster vaccination. The chain employs TRBV3-1 and TRBJ2-3; D perhaps matches TRBD1 (5 bases). The CDR3 reads CASSQEQGGLDTQYF. The CDR3 region has the DNA TGTGCCAGCAGCCAAGAGCAGGGCGGCCTAGATACGCAGTATTTT.